This passage covers 9 T cell receptor beta chains from one sample sequenced in a study of T-cell reconstitution after alpha-beta-depleted transplantation in children. Unique molecular identifiers were used to barcode this TCRbeta library. TCRdb re-analysed the PCR reads in MiXCR, keeping a single row per CDR3 protein. Among hundreds of thousands of distinct CDR3 sequences listed, 8% to 11% were seen once. Sequenced here: PBMCs, sampled before TCRalphabeta/CD19-depleted stem cell transplant. These receptor sequences come from a child aged 2-15 years with inherited bone marrow failure, due to receive a stem cell transplant.

This clonotype has at least ten counts. This chain joins TRBV28 and TRBJ1-6; D gene uncertain. The CDR3 has 12 amino acids. V was trimmed by 6 bases and J by 13 bases, leaving 13 bases between them. Germline CDR1 and CDR2: MDHEN and SYDVKM. The CDR3 here is CASSQPGLPLHF. CDR3 DNA: TGTGCCAGCAGCCAACCGGGCCTCCCCCTCCACTTT. Full variable domain (missing parts from reference TRBV28 and TRBJ1-6): DVKVTQSSRYLVKRTGEKVFLECVQDMDHENMFWYRQDPGLGLRLIYFSYDVKMKEKGDIPEGYSVSREKKERFSLILESASTNQTSMYLCASSQPGLPLHFGNGTRLTVT.

In its sample, this clonotype was seen many times. The chain has TRBV25-1 and TRBJ2-1; no clear D. CDR3 length: 15 residues. Between the trimmed V and J ends, which lost 7 bases and 7 bases, there was a span of 20 bases. CDR1 and CDR2 (germline): MGHDK, SYGVNS. The CDR3 DNA sequence: TGTGCCAGCACCCCTTGGAGCGCGTCTGGGAATGAGCAGTTCTTC. Translation: CASTPWSASGNEQFF.

About this clonotype: One junction end disagrees with the germline gene, perhaps due to a read error. The genes are TRBV20-1 and TRBJ2-1, with 13 bases lining up with TRBD2. In germline, CDR1 is DFQATT, CDR2 SNEGSKA (reference sequence). The CDR3 is made up of 16 amino acids. CDR3 nucleotides: TGCTGTGCTAGGACTAGCGGGAGCGACTCCTACAATGAGCAGTTCTTC. This translates into CCARTSGSDSYNEQFF.

This clonotype has at least ten counts. The rearrangement links TRBV4-3 to TRBJ2-7; no reliable D call. V was shortened by 1 base and J by 0 bases, with 13 bases between the two germline ends. CDR3 length: 16 amino acids. Germline V gene sequence: CDR1 LGHNA, CDR2 YSLEER. In nucleotides, the CDR3 is TGCGCCAGCAGCCAAGCTGTCCGACCGAGCTCCTACGAGCAGTACTTC. It codes for CASSQAVRPSSYEQYF.

In this sample, this clonotype turned up many times. The J gene is TRBJ2-7, the V gene TRBV5-1; 7 bases fit TRBD2. This CDR3 contains 16 residues. Germline CDR1 reads SGHRS; CDR2 reads YFSETQ. J was trimmed by 4 bases and V by 4 bases; bases with no gene match: 14. The CDR3 bases are TGCGCCAGCAGCCAGACTGCCTCGGGAGGAGCTTACGAGCAGTACTTC. The encoded protein is CASSQTASGGAYEQYF.

Many counts were recorded for this clonotype. The chain has TRBV20-1 and TRBJ2-7, with D uncertain. The CDR3 length is 17 residues. V dropped 3 bases and J dropped 0 bases, with 21 bases sitting between them. Germline assignment: CDR1 DFQATT and CDR2 SNEGSKA (reference sequence). CDR3 nucleotide sequence: TGCAGTGCTAGCATGAGAAGCCCCCTCGAGATCTCCTACGAGCAGTACTTC. It yields the protein CSASMRSPLEISYEQYF.

The sample holds many counts of this clonotype. One end of the junction fails to match germline, which may point to a read error. CDR3 protein: CASRGLPDTEAFF. The CDR3 coding sequence is TGCGCAAGCAGAGGGTTGCCGGACACTGAAGCTTTCTTT. V gene TRBV5-1 combines with J gene TRBJ1-1; D is undetermined. Per the germline V gene, CDR1 is SGHRS and CDR2 is YFSETQ. The CDR3 covers 13 residues.

In its sample, this clonotype was seen many times. The chain combines TRBV5-6 with TRBJ2-6; 7 bases are shared with TRBD1. Looked up from germline, CDR1 is SGHDT and CDR2 is YYEEEE. The CDR3 spans 16 residues. After removal of 0 bases from V and 3 bases from J, the junction contained 3 bases not matched to a gene. In DNA form, the CDR3 reads TGTGCCAGCAGCTTGGAAAGGGGGCTTGGGGCCAACGTCCTGACTTTC. Translating it yields CASSLERGLGANVLTF.

The sample holds a few counts of this clonotype. V gene TRBV2 combines with J gene TRBJ1-5; maybe TRBD1 (5 bases). The CDR3 spans 15 residues. V was shortened by 8 bases and J by 9 bases, with 23 bases between the two germline ends. Per the germline V gene, CDR1 is SNHLY and CDR2 is FYNNEI. CDR3 nucleotide sequence: TGTGCCAGCCGGGCCCGGGGGGGGTCCAATTGGCCCCAGCATTTT. Translated: CASRARGGSNWPQHF.